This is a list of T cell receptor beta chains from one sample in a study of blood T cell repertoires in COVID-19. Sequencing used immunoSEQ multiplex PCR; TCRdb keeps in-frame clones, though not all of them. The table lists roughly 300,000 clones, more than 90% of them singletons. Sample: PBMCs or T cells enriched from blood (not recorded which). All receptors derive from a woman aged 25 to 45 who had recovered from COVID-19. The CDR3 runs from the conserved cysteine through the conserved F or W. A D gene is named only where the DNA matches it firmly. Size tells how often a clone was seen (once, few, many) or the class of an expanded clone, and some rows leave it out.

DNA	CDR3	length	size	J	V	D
TGTGCCAGCAGACCCGGGGAGGGGTGGGGCAATCAGCCCCAGCATTTT	CASRPGEGWGNQPQHF	16	.	TRBJ1-5	TRBV28	.
TGTGCCAGCAGCTTAGTAGGGGCAGTAGAGGAGCAGTACTTC	CASSLVGAVEEQYF	14	.	TRBJ2-7	TRBV7-6	.
TGTGCCAGTAGTATGATCGCGGGAAGAGCTCCCCCCTACAATGAGCAGTTCTTC	CASSMIAGRAPPYNEQFF	18	.	TRBJ2-1	TRBV19	.
TGTGCCAGCAGCCCCTCGGGGGGGGCCCATCAGCCCCAGCATTTT	CASSPSGGAHQPQHF	15	.	TRBJ1-5	TRBV3-1/TRBV3-2	.
TGTGCCAGCAGCCCCGCCGACAGGGGGCGGACTGAAGCTTTCTTT	CASSPADRGRTEAFF	15	once	TRBJ1-1	TRBV5-4	TRBD1
TGTGCCAGCTGTAGGGGCGAGAGAGATACGCAGTATTTT	CASCRGERDTQYF	13	.	TRBJ2-3	TRBV7-2	.
TGTGCCACCACGACAGGGGGAGGGGATCAGCCCCAGCATTTT	CATTTGGGDQPQHF	14	.	TRBJ1-5	TRBV28	TRBD1
TGTGCCAGCAGCGCCCGACTAGCAGAAGATACGCAGTATTTT	CASSARLAEDTQYF	14	.	TRBJ2-3	TRBV7-2	TRBD2
TGCGCCAGCAGCTTGGGGGAGAATAGCAATCAGCCCCAGCATTTT	CASSLGENSNQPQHF	15	.	TRBJ1-5	TRBV5-1	.
TGTGCCAGCAGCTTGACTAGCGGGGGCCCGAGGACCGGGGAGCTGTTTTTT	CASSLTSGGPRTGELFF	17	.	TRBJ2-2	TRBV7-3	TRBD2
TGTGCCAGCAGCCAAGTCTTGGCGGGGGCCGGGGAGCTGTTTTTT	CASSQVLAGAGELFF	15	.	TRBJ2-2	TRBV3-1/TRBV3-2	TRBD2
TGTGCCAGCAGCCCCCTCCGGACAGGGGGCCGGGATGAGCAGTACTTC	CASSPLRTGGRDEQYF	16	once	TRBJ2-7	TRBV5-6	TRBD1
TGTGCCAGCAGCTACACCTCCGGGACAGAGCCCCTCTTC	CASSYTSGTEPLF	13	.	TRBJ1-2	TRBV27	TRBD1
TGTGCCAGCAGTTTGAGGAGGGATCAGCCCCAGCATTTT	CASSLRRDQPQHF	13	.	TRBJ1-5	TRBV12-3/TRBV12-4	.
TGTGCCAGCAGTTACTCGACAGGCGGTTCACCCCTCCACTTT	CASSYSTGGSPLHF	14	.	TRBJ1-6	TRBV6-2/TRBV6-3	.
TGTGCCAGTAGTAGGGGGACAATCGAGGCAGATACGCAGTATTTT	CASSRGTIEADTQYF	15	once	TRBJ2-3	TRBV19	.
TGTGCCAGCAAGCCAGAGGATCGATACACCTTC	CASKPEDRYTF	11	.	TRBJ1-2	TRBV2	.
TGTGCCAGCAGTGGACAGGGAGGTTCACCCCTCCACTTT	CASSGQGGSPLHF	13	.	TRBJ1-6	TRBV6-2/TRBV6-3	TRBD1
TGTGCCAGTAGTACAGGACATGGGATCCATGAGCAGTTCTTC	CASSTGHGIHEQFF	14	.	TRBJ2-1	TRBV19	.
TGTGCCAGCGCAGGTGGGGGGGGAAAGCCCCTCCACTTT	CASAGGGGKPLHF	13	few	TRBJ1-6	TRBV28	.
TGTGCCACCAGTGGACAGGGAGATAACACTGAAGCTTTCTTT	CATSGQGDNTEAFF	14	.	TRBJ1-1	TRBV24-1	TRBD1
TGTGCCATCAGTCCCGGGTTTCGGGAGACCCAGTACTTC	CAISPGFRETQYF	13	.	TRBJ2-5	TRBV10-3	.
TGTGCCAGCAGTGAGGGACAGGGGTTCGAGCAGTACTTC	CASSEGQGFEQYF	13	.	TRBJ2-7	TRBV12-3/TRBV12-4	TRBD1
TGTGCCAGTAGTCCTGGGGGGGCGGGGGCTCGGCACAATCAGCCCCAGCATTTT	CASSPGGAGARHNQPQHF	18	.	TRBJ1-5	TRBV19	.